A selection of T cell receptor beta chains follows, all from one sample in a study of cytomegalovirus exposure and HLA in healthy donors. Clones were sequenced by immunoSEQ multiplex PCR, and TCRdb holds only the in-frame ones, with some missing. The table has over 150,000 clones, about four fifths seen once. Sequences were obtained from PBMCs. These receptors were collected from a girl aged 10-17 years in good health and CMV-seropositive. The CDR3 runs from the conserved cysteine through the conserved F or W. A D gene is named only where the DNA matches it firmly. Clone size is shown for a subset of rows, as once, few, many or a class of expanded clone.

clone_size	v_call	d_call	j_call	cdr3_nt	cdr3_aa
-	TRBV11-2	TRBD2	TRBJ2-1	TGTGCCAGCAGCTTGCCTACGACCGGGACTAGCTATGAGCAGTTCTTC	CASSLPTTGTSYEQFF
-	TRBV5-1	TRBD1	TRBJ2-7	TGCGCCAGCAGCTCCACAGGGGGCTCAAACGAGCAGTACTTC	CASSSTGGSNEQYF
-	TRBV2	-	TRBJ1-6	TGTGCCAGCAGGGTTGACACAGGCCGTAATTCACCCCTCCACTTT	CASRVDTGRNSPLHF
-	TRBV7-9	-	TRBJ1-2	TGTGCCAGCATCCTAACAGGGAACTATGGCTACACCTTC	CASILTGNYGYTF
-	TRBV7-6	-	TRBJ1-5	TGTGCCAGCAGCTTAGGGACCGGGAATAGCAATCAGCCCCAGCATTTT	CASSLGTGNSNQPQHF
-	TRBV9	-	TRBJ2-5	TGTGCCAGCAGCGTAGCGGGGAGAAGAGAGACCCAGTACTTC	CASSVAGRRETQYF
-	TRBV11-3	-	TRBJ1-1	TGTGCCAGCAGCTTAGGGGTCGGAGGAACCACTGAAGCTTTCTTT	CASSLGVGGTTEAFF
-	TRBV9	-	TRBJ1-1	TGTGCCAGCAGCGTAGTGGGAGTCATGAACACTGAAGCTTTCTTT	CASSVVGVMNTEAFF
few	TRBV19	-	TRBJ1-6	TGTGCCAGTAGTGATCGAGACACAGGAAGCTCCTATAATTCACCCCTCCACTTT	CASSDRDTGSSYNSPLHF
-	TRBV30	TRBD2	TRBJ2-3	TGTGCCTGGAGTGACTTCATGCGGGGGGGAACAGATACGCAGTATTTT	CAWSDFMRGGTDTQYF
-	TRBV15	-	TRBJ2-5	TGTGCCACCCGAGGGGGTCGAGAGACCCAGTACTTC	CATRGGRETQYF
-	TRBV6-5	-	TRBJ2-5	TGTGCCACCCGTGGTCCCGCGGAGACCCAGTACTTC	CATRGPAETQYF
-	TRBV5-1	-	TRBJ2-7	TGCGCCAGCAGCCCAGGCTACGAGCAGTACTTC	CASSPGYEQYF
-	TRBV19	TRBD2	TRBJ2-2	TGTGCCAGTAGTGACTGGGGACTAGCGGGTAGCACCGGGGAGCTGTTTTTT	CASSDWGLAGSTGELFF
-	TRBV11-2	-	TRBJ1-1	TGTGCCAGCAGCTATCGGGGGGCAACCCCCACTGAAGCTTTCTTT	CASSYRGATPTEAFF
-	TRBV14	-	TRBJ1-2	TGTGCCAGCAGCCAAGATGTTTTGGCTCCTAACTATGGCTACACCTTC	CASSQDVLAPNYGYTF
-	TRBV4-1	-	TRBJ1-1	TGCGCCAGCAGCCTTACCCTTGCGTCATTCACTGAAGCTTTCTTT	CASSLTLASFTEAFF
-	TRBV29-1	-	TRBJ1-1	TGCAGCGTTGAAGATCAAGGAGTGGTGAACACTGAAGCTTTCTTT	CSVEDQGVVNTEAFF
few	TRBV11-2	TRBD1	TRBJ1-2	TGTGCCAGCACAAACCCGGACAGGGCAAACTATGGCTACACCTTC	CASTNPDRANYGYTF
-	TRBV2	TRBD1	TRBJ2-1	TGTGCCAGCAGTCCCCGCTCTGGACAGGGACTTAAGGTCTTC	CASSPRSGQGLKVF
-	TRBV7-6	-	TRBJ2-5	TGTGCCAGCAGGGGATTAGGGGGGGGGACTAAAGAGACCCAGTACTTC	CASRGLGGGTKETQYF
-	TRBV2	-	TRBJ1-2	TGTGCCAGCAGCTTATTACTGATCTATGGCTACACCTTC	CASSLLLIYGYTF
-	TRBV5-6	-	TRBJ1-5	TGTGCCAGCAGTGCTCAGTCGGGGCCCCAGCATTTT	CASSAQSGPQHF
-	TRBV6-1	-	TRBJ1-1	TGTGCCAGCAGTGCGGGTCCTGAAGCTTTCTTT	CASSAGPEAFF
-	TRBV25-1	TRBD2	TRBJ2-1	TGTGCCAGCAGTGATAGCGGGGGGAAGTACAATGAGCAGTTCTTC	CASSDSGGKYNEQFF
-	TRBV4-1	TRBD2	TRBJ2-5	TGCGCCAGCAGCCACGAACTAGCGGGGGATGGTGAGACCCAGTACTTC	CASSHELAGDGETQYF
-	TRBV4-1	TRBD2	TRBJ2-5	TGCGCCAGCAGCCCCCGGAAGAGCGGGGGAGGGCTAGAGACCCAGTACTTC	CASSPRKSGGGLETQYF
-	TRBV6-5	-	TRBJ1-2	TGTGCCAGCAGTTCCCAGACAGGTCCCTATGGCTACACCTTC	CASSSQTGPYGYTF
-	TRBV7-9	-	TRBJ1-1	TGTGCCAGCAGCTTAGGGGGCGGCACTGAAGCTTTCTTT	CASSLGGGTEAFF
-	TRBV14	-	TRBJ1-2	TGTGCCAGCAGCCAGGGACATCCCTATGGCTACACCTTC	CASSQGHPYGYTF
-	TRBV15	TRBD1	TRBJ1-6	TGTGCCACCAGCAGGACAGGGAACTATAATTCACCCCTCCACTTT	CATSRTGNYNSPLHF
few	TRBV5-4	-	TRBJ1-4	TGTGCCAGCAGCTTGAACAGCCCTACAACTAATGAAAAACTGTTTTTT	CASSLNSPTTNEKLFF
-	TRBV7-6	-	TRBJ1-2	TGTGCTAGCAGCTTAGGGGCGGTTGGGGCCGGCCTAAACTATGGCTACACCTTC	CASSLGAVGAGLNYGYTF
-	TRBV18	TRBD2	TRBJ2-3	TGTGCCAGCTCACGTTTAGCGGGGGGGCCGGCAGATACGCAGTATTTT	CASSRLAGGPADTQYF
-	TRBV4-1	TRBD2	TRBJ2-2	TGCGCCAGCAGCCAACTTCCCGCTTCCAGTACTAGCGGGGAACGAAAAGGGGAGCTGTTTTTT	CASSQLPASSTSGERKGELFF
-	TRBV14	-	TRBJ1-6	TGTGCCAGCAGTCACAGGAGAAATTCACCCCTCCACTTT	CASSHRRNSPLHF
once	TRBV19	-	TRBJ2-1	TGTGCCAGTAGGAGCCCTAATGAGCAGTTCTTC	CASRSPNEQFF
-	TRBV6-4	TRBD1	TRBJ2-3	TGTGCCAGCAGTGACTCGTGGGACAGGTTCACAGATACGCAGTATTTT	CASSDSWDRFTDTQYF
-	TRBV27	TRBD1	TRBJ2-1	TGTGCCAGCACGTGGGACAGGGGAGGGTACAATGAGCAGTTCTTC	CASTWDRGGYNEQFF
few	TRBV27	-	TRBJ1-5	TGTGCCAGCAGTTTATCACTTCGGGGGGATGGCAATCAGCCCCAGCATTTT	CASSLSLRGDGNQPQHF
-	TRBV7-9	TRBD1	TRBJ2-7	TGTGCCAGCCGACGGGACAGGGGATCCCACGAGCAGTACTTC	CASRRDRGSHEQYF
few	TRBV7-8	-	TRBJ1-5	TGTGCCAGCAGCTTAGCGTCAAGTGGGCGCAATCAGCCCCAGCATTTT	CASSLASSGRNQPQHF
-	TRBV5-4	TRBD2	TRBJ2-1	TGTGCCAGCAGCCGGCCGGTCGGGGGGTGGTCCTACAATGAGCAGTTCTTC	CASSRPVGGWSYNEQFF
-	TRBV19	TRBD2	TRBJ2-3	TGTGCCAGTAGTGGACTAGCGGGGGGCACAGATACGCAGTATTTT	CASSGLAGGTDTQYF
-	TRBV9	-	TRBJ2-1	TGTGCCAGCAGCGAGGCAGGGGATTACAATGAGCAGTTCTTC	CASSEAGDYNEQFF
-	TRBV4-2	-	TRBJ1-2	TGTGCCAGCAGCCAAGTACCCAGGTATGGCTACACCTTC	CASSQVPRYGYTF
-	TRBV19	-	TRBJ1-1	TGTGCCAGTAGCCCTACGGGGGTATTTGGGACTGAAGCTTTCTTT	CASSPTGVFGTEAFF
-	TRBV2	TRBD1	TRBJ1-2	TGTGCCAGCAGTGAAGCAGGACAGGGCGGTGGCTACACCTTC	CASSEAGQGGGYTF
-	TRBV10-3	-	TRBJ2-3	TGTGCCATCATGGAGGAGGGACGGCGGATTAGCACAGATACGCAGTATTTT	CAIMEEGRRISTDTQYF
-	TRBV2	TRBD1	TRBJ1-1	TGTGCCAGCAGTGAATCAGGGGGCACTGAAGCTTTCTTT	CASSESGGTEAFF
-	TRBV4-1	TRBD1	TRBJ2-6	TGCGCCAGCAGCCAGGGACAGGCATTCTCTGGGGCCAACGTCCTGACTTTC	CASSQGQAFSGANVLTF
-	TRBV5-1	-	TRBJ2-2	TGCGCCAGCAGCTTATGGGCCATTACGAACACCGGGGAGCTGTTTTTT	CASSLWAITNTGELFF
-	TRBV18	-	TRBJ1-2	TGTGCCAGCTCCGACAGTCAGGTATTGAGCTATGGCTACACCTTC	CASSDSQVLSYGYTF